The 22 T cell receptor beta chains reported below all come from one sample, sequenced in a study of cytotoxic CD8 clonotypes in ibrutinib-treated CLL. Clones were read by immunoSEQ multiplex PCR, and TCRdb kept only the in-frame ones, dropping some. The sample includes 150,000 or so clones, approximately 91% of them seen just once. The specimen was PBMCs, collected at disease progression, from a patient treated with ibrutinib. The receptors come from a human donor with chronic lymphocytic leukemia.

V and J are TRBV9 and TRBJ1-1; D call uncertain. Looked up from germline, CDR1 is SGDLS and CDR2 is YYNGEE. The ends were cut back, 0 bases at V and 2 bases at J, with 8 bases in the middle. This CDR3 contains 14 residues. In DNA form, the CDR3 reads TGTGCCAGCAGCGTAGTCCCTGAAAACACTGAAGCTTTCTTT. Translated, it gives CASSVVPENTEAFF.

V and J are TRBV7-9 and TRBJ1-5; a weak D match, TRBD1 (6 bases). Trimming removed 6 bases at V and 4 bases at J, with 13 bases between. This CDR3 is built from 14 residues. Germline V CDR1 and CDR2: SEHNR, FQNEAQ (reference sequence). The CDR3 spells CASSQRQVNQPQHF. The DNA for the CDR3 is TGTGCCAGCAGTCAAAGACAGGTAAATCAGCCCCAGCATTTT.

The chain uses TRBV4-1 and TRBJ2-1; D call uncertain. V was clipped by 1 base and J by 7 bases, with 8 bases between them. CDR1 MGHRA and CDR2 YSYEKL come from the germline V gene. The CDR3 totals 13 residues. In DNA, the CDR3 is TGCGCCAGCAGCCAAGTTGACGTGAATGAGCAGTTCTTC. Translating gives CASSQVDVNEQFF.

The CDR3 here is CASRWTEDTEAFF. The CDR3 nucleotides are TGTGCCAGCCGATGGACGGAAGACACTGAAGCTTTCTTT. The chain recombines TRBV27 with TRBJ1-1, with D unresolved. This CDR3 has 13 residues. Trimming removed 8 bases from V and 3 bases from J, with 13 bases in between. Germline CDR1 and CDR2: MNHEY and SMNVEV (reference sequence).

This clone has a handful of counts. The chain combines TRBV7-3 with TRBJ2-2; a possible D gene is TRBD1 (5 bases). V lost 8 bases to trimming and J lost 3 bases, with 13 bases between them. The CDR3 has 14 amino acids. The V gene's germline CDR1 is SGHTA and CDR2 FQGTGA. The CDR3 sequence is CASASRRDTGELFF. In DNA form, the CDR3 reads TGTGCCAGCGCCTCCCGCAGGGACACCGGGGAGCTGTTTTTT.

The DNA of the CDR3 is TGTGCCAGCTCACCGTCGGGGGGTTTCGGGGAGCTGTTTTTT. Translating it yields CASSPSGGFGELFF. The rearrangement joins TRBV18 to TRBJ2-2; the match to TRBD2 covers 7 bases. Germline CDR1 KGHSH, CDR2 LQKENI. Germline trimming cut 3 bases from V and 7 bases from J; bases unmatched to any gene: 5. This CDR3 region has 14 residues. Full variable domain (rest looked up from reference TRBV18 and TRBJ2-2): NAGVMQNPRHLVRRRGQEARLRCSPMKGHSHVYWYRQLPEEGLKFMVYLQKENIIDESGMPKERFSAEFPKEGPSILRIQQVVRGDSAAYFCASSPSGGFGELFFGEGSRLTVL.

About this clone: The junction shows a germline mismatch at one end, possibly a read error. The chain is built from TRBV29-1 and TRBJ2-7; D possibly corresponds to TRBD1 (5 bases). This CDR3 has 13 amino acids. CDR1 is SQVTM, CDR2 ANQGSEA, per germline. CDR3 protein: CSTTGPTSYGQYF. The CDR3 nucleotides are TGCAGCACCACAGGTCCCACATCCTACGGGCAGTACTTC.

The chain uses TRBV5-5 and TRBJ2-7; 7 bases match TRBD2. CDR3 length: 13 residues. V dropped 3 bases and J dropped 4; count of bases not matched to a gene: 4. Germline assignment: CDR1 SGHKS and CDR2 YYEKEE (reference sequence). In DNA form, the CDR3 reads TGTGCCAGCAGCTCGGGACTAACTTACGAGCAGTACTTC. This gives the protein CASSSGLTYEQYF.

This chain connects TRBV7-2 to TRBJ1-1; 9 bases align to TRBD1. CDR3 size: 15 residues. The V gene end was trimmed by 0 bases and the J gene end by 1 base; junction bases not matched to a gene: 0. Per the germline V gene, CDR1 is SGHTA and CDR2 is FQGNSA. CDR3 bases: TGTGCCAGCAGCTTAGCGACAGGGGGGAACACTGAAGCTTTCTTT. Its translation: CASSLATGGNTEAFF.

The chain couples TRBV19 to TRBJ2-7, with D perhaps being TRBD1 or TRBD2 (5 bases each). The CDR3 totals 14 residues. CDR1 is LNHDA and CDR2 is SQIVND in the germline V gene (reference sequence). V gave up 1 base and J gave up 4 bases, with 11 bases separating them. The CDR3 region has the DNA TGTGCCAGTAGTATAGCAGGGACGGAATACGAGCAGTACTTC. It encodes CASSIAGTEYEQYF.

The chain combines TRBV29-1 with TRBJ1-1; TRBD1 is a possible D gene (5 bases). The V gene's germline CDR1 is SQVTM and CDR2 ANQGSEA. Trimming took 8 bases from V and 1 from J, leaving 17 bases between them. CDR3 length: 14 residues. The CDR3 sequence: CSLAQTEKNTEAFF. DNA of the CDR3: TGCAGCCTGGCGCAGACAGAAAAGAACACTGAAGCTTTCTTT.

The V call is TRBV2, the J call TRBJ2-5, with 7 bases lining up with TRBD1. The length of the CDR3 is 15 residues. Germline V gene lookup returns CDR1 SNHLY and CDR2 FYNNEI. The ends lost 6 bases at V and 2 bases at J; junction bases unmatched: 9. CDR3 protein: CASRARDRKQETQYF. The CDR3 DNA is TGTGCCAGCAGGGCCCGGGACAGAAAACAAGAGACCCAGTACTTC.

The chain is built from TRBV5-1 and TRBJ1-4; TRBD1 matches at 9 bases. V trimming: 3 bases; J trimming: 4 bases; junction bases outside the gene matches: 4. The CDR3 covers 15 residues. Germline assignment: CDR1 SGHRS and CDR2 YFSETQ. CDR3 sequence reads: CASSWGTGSNEKLFF. The CDR3 DNA reads as TGCGCCAGCAGCTGGGGGACAGGGAGTAATGAAAAACTGTTTTTT. Based on the CDR3 plus reference TRBV5-1 and TRBJ1-4, the full variable domain is KAGVTQTPRYLIKTRGQQVTLSCSPISGHRSVSWYQQTPGQGLQFLFEYFSETQRNKGNFPGRFSGRQFSNSRSEMNVSTLELGDSALYLCASSWGTGSNEKLFFGSGTQLSVL.

The chain combines TRBV4-1 with TRBJ1-4; TRBD1 is a possible D gene (5 bases). CDR1 and CDR2 (germline): MGHRA, YSYEKL. This CDR3 spans 15 amino acids. The V end lost 4 bases, the J end lost 3 bases, and 12 bases lay between the germline ends. The CDR3 is CASSRPGPPNEKLFF. In nucleotides, the CDR3 is TGCGCCAGCAGCCGACCGGGACCCCCTAATGAAAAACTGTTTTTT.

This clone has a single count. This rearrangement joins TRBV6-6 to TRBJ1-1, with D hard to call. The CDR3 is 12 residues long. Germline V gene data show CDR1 as MNHNY and CDR2 as SVGAGI (reference sequence). The germline V and J ends were trimmed by 5 bases and 8 bases, with 12 bases remaining between them. CDR3 DNA: TGTGCCAGCAGTCCTCGCAATGGGGAAGCTTTCTTT. Translation gives CASSPRNGEAFF.

The gene calls are TRBV9 and TRBJ2-1, with 12 nucleotides matching TRBD2. Germline V gives CDR1 SGDLS, CDR2 YYNGEE. This CDR3 spans 17 amino acids. The junction had 9 bases not matched to a gene; V was cut back by 0 bases and J by 8 bases. The CDR3 nucleotides read TGTGCCAGCAGCGTAGCTGCCGGGACTAGCGGGTTCGATGAGCAGTTCTTC. Protein sequence: CASSVAAGTSGFDEQFF.

V usage is TRBV7-2 and J usage is TRBJ2-2, with TRBD2 identical over 7 bases. V lost 5 bases to trimming and J lost 6 bases; unmatched junction nucleotides: 9. CDR1 SGHTA and CDR2 FQGNSA come from the germline V gene. The CDR3 loop spans 15 amino acids. In DNA, the CDR3 is TGTGCCAGCAGCCCCACGGCGGGAGTCTCCGGGGAGCTGTTTTTT. The encoded protein is CASSPTAGVSGELFF.

CDR3 protein: CASSLDREGGNIQYF. As DNA, the CDR3 is TGTGCCAGCAGCCTGGACAGGGAAGGGGGAAACATTCAGTACTTC. The V call is TRBV14, the J call TRBJ2-4; 8 bases align to TRBD1. This CDR3 is 15 amino acids long. V gave up 4 bases and J gave up 6 bases; unmatched junction bases: 8. Germline V gene data show CDR1 as SGHDN and CDR2 as FVKESK.

This rearrangement joins TRBV6-1 to TRBJ2-1, with D possibly TRBD2 on 6 matching bases. CDR3 length equals 14 residues. Germline V gene data show CDR1 as MNHNS and CDR2 as SASEGT. Trimming stripped 6 bases from V and 3 bases from J, with 12 bases between. The CDR3 is CASRTSGDYNEQFF. In DNA, the CDR3 is TGTGCCAGCAGGACTAGTGGGGACTACAATGAGCAGTTCTTC.

The chain carries TRBV10-3 and TRBJ2-7, with 10 bases lining up with TRBD1. Looked up from germline, CDR1 is ENHRY and CDR2 is SYGVKD. This CDR3 is 14 amino acids long. The V segment lost 7 bases and the J segment 4 bases; nucleotides outside the gene matches: 7. In DNA form, the CDR3 reads TGTGCCATCAAAGGGACAGGGGAGATTTACGAGCAGTACTTC. Amino acid sequence: CAIKGTGEIYEQYF.

CDR3 residues: CASSQDERVIDEQFF. The CDR3 coding sequence is TGCGCCAGCAGCCAAGACGAGAGAGTTATCGATGAGCAGTTCTTC. The chain links TRBV4-3 to TRBJ2-1; D uncertain. The V end was cut by 0 bases, the J end by 8 bases, with 14 bases between. The CDR3 is made up of 15 amino acids. Germline V lookup: CDR1 LGHNA, CDR2 YSLEER.

This chain connects TRBV27 to TRBJ2-5; 7 nucleotides align to TRBD1. This CDR3 region has 13 residues. V gave up 6 bases and J gave up 4 bases; unmatched junction bases: 5. The germline V gene has CDR1 MNHEY and CDR2 SMNVEV (reference sequence). CDR3 sequence: CASSPYRGETQYF. CDR3 DNA sequence: TGTGCCAGCAGCCCCTACAGGGGAGAGACCCAGTACTTC.